A selection of T cell receptor beta chains follows, all from one sample in a study of shared clonotypes between healthy human individuals. Assay used: immunoSEQ multiplex PCR; TCRdb lists only in-frame clones, some missing. The sample records a few hundred thousand clones, roughly 97% being singletons. The sequenced sample consisted of naive CD4+ T cells sorted from blood. The receptors were sampled from a woman aged 25 to 39 in good health. CDR3s include the opening cysteine and the closing phenylalanine or tryptophan. D genes are given only for firm matches. Where a row states a size, it is once, few, many or the class of an expanded clone; other rows omit it.

V: TRBV18
D: -
J: TRBJ1-4
size: -
CDR3: CASSPGVGTVTNEKLFF
DNA: TGTGCCAGCTCACCAGGGGTAGGAACAGTTACTAATGAAAAACTGTTTTTT

V: TRBV2
D: -
J: TRBJ2-5
size: -
CDR3: CASRPDGSAQYF
DNA: TGTGCCAGCAGGCCGGACGGCTCGGCCCAGTACTTC

V: TRBV5-4
D: -
J: TRBJ1-2
size: -
CDR3: CASSGTGGYTF
DNA: TGTGCCAGCAGCGGGACCGGCGGCTACACCTTC

V: TRBV15
D: -
J: TRBJ1-1
size: -
CDR3: CATSRADDRLAFF
DNA: TGTGCCACCAGCAGGGCCGATGACAGGTTAGCTTTCTTT

V: TRBV6-6
D: -
J: TRBJ2-7
size: -
CDR3: CASRSGPPYYEQYF
DNA: TGTGCCTCCCGAAGCGGACCACCCTACTACGAGCAGTACTTC

V: TRBV28
D: -
J: TRBJ2-7
size: -
CDR3: CASSDLGYEQYF
DNA: TGTGCCAGCAGCGACCTTGGCTACGAGCAGTACTTC

V: TRBV21-1
D: -
J: TRBJ1-1
size: -
CDR3: CASSKGTGLMNTEAFF
DNA: TGTGCCAGCAGCAAAGGGACAGGGTTGATGAACACTGAAGCTTTCTTT

V: TRBV6-6
D: TRBD1
J: TRBJ1-2
size: -
CDR3: CASRTGTAYGYTF
DNA: TGTGCCAGCAGGACCGGGACAGCCTATGGCTACACCTTC

V: TRBV6-6
D: TRBD2
J: TRBJ2-3
size: -
CDR3: CASSYSSGSAKGTQYF
DNA: TGTGCCAGCAGTTATTCTAGCGGGAGTGCTAAGGGTACGCAGTATTTT

V: TRBV18
D: TRBD1
J: TRBJ2-7
size: once
CDR3: CASSLVGDRVEQYF
DNA: TGTGCCAGCTCACTCGTCGGGGACAGGGTCGAGCAGTACTTC

V: TRBV19
D: -
J: TRBJ1-5
size: -
CDR3: CASGLLKGDGQPQHF
DNA: TGTGCCAGTGGACTATTGAAAGGGGACGGTCAACCCCAGCATTTT

V: TRBV7-8
D: -
J: TRBJ1-3
size: -
CDR3: CASSLERITGNTIYF
DNA: TGTGCCAGCAGCTTAGAGCGGATCACTGGAAACACCATATATTTT

V: TRBV10-1
D: -
J: TRBJ2-7
size: -
CDR3: CATASGATYEQYF
DNA: TGCGCCACCGCTTCAGGGGCAACCTACGAGCAGTACTTC

V: TRBV5-6
D: -
J: TRBJ2-6
size: -
CDR3: CASSFRTSGANVLTF
DNA: TGTGCCAGCAGCTTCAGGACCTCTGGGGCCAACGTCCTGACTTTC

V: TRBV7-3
D: TRBD2
J: TRBJ2-3
size: -
CDR3: CASSLGLAGITDTQYF
DNA: TGTGCCAGCAGCTTGGGACTAGCGGGAATCACAGATACGCAGTATTTT

V: TRBV29-1
D: -
J: TRBJ2-7
size: -
CDR3: CSVEIAVAEQYF
DNA: TGCAGCGTTGAAATTGCAGTAGCGGAGCAGTACTTC

V: TRBV6-1
D: -
J: TRBJ2-3
size: -
CDR3: CATTLLSGTDTQYF
DNA: TGTGCCACCACCCTGCTGAGCGGCACAGATACGCAGTATTTT

V: TRBV5-1
D: -
J: TRBJ2-2
size: -
CDR3: CASSFRPGWGGELFF
DNA: TGCGCCAGCAGCTTCCGGCCAGGGTGGGGCGGGGAGCTGTTTTTT

V: TRBV27
D: -
J: TRBJ2-7
size: -
CDR3: CASRSSGNTYEQYF
DNA: TGTGCCAGCAGGAGTAGCGGAAACACCTACGAGCAGTACTTC

V: TRBV29-1
D: TRBD2
J: TRBJ2-1
size: once
CDR3: CSVEILRERGNEQFF
DNA: TGCAGCGTTGAGATCTTGCGGGAGCGCGGCAATGAGCAGTTCTTC

V: TRBV7-9
D: TRBD2
J: TRBJ2-5
size: -
CDR3: CASSLDGGSWETQYF
DNA: TGTGCCAGCAGCTTAGACGGGGGGTCTTGGGAGACCCAGTACTTC

V: TRBV13
D: TRBD2
J: TRBJ2-7
size: -
CDR3: CASSLGVAGESSEQYF
DNA: TGTGCCAGCAGCTTAGGGGTAGCGGGAGAAAGCTCCGAGCAGTACTTC

V: TRBV5-1
D: TRBD2
J: TRBJ2-2
size: once
CDR3: CASSWGGQDTGELFF
DNA: TGCGCCAGCAGCTGGGGAGGGCAGGACACCGGGGAGCTGTTTTTT

V: TRBV9
D: TRBD1
J: TRBJ2-2
size: -
CDR3: CASERGPRGSGELFF
DNA: TGTGCCAGCGAAAGGGGGCCTCGGGGCTCCGGGGAGCTGTTTTTT

V: TRBV6-5
D: -
J: TRBJ1-2
size: -
CDR3: CASSYSHRDYGYTF
DNA: TGTGCCAGCAGTTACTCCCATAGAGACTATGGCTACACCTTC

V: TRBV11-2
D: TRBD2
J: TRBJ2-5
size: -
CDR3: CASSLTAGAQETQYF
DNA: TGTGCCAGCAGCTTGACAGCGGGGGCCCAAGAGACCCAGTACTTC

V: TRBV15
D: -
J: TRBJ1-4
size: -
CDR3: CATSDTSATNEKLFF
DNA: TGTGCCACCAGCGACACTAGCGCAACTAATGAAAAACTGTTTTTT

V: TRBV6-1
D: -
J: TRBJ2-7
size: -
CDR3: CASLSGRNYEQYF
DNA: TGTGCCAGCTTATCCGGCAGAAACTACGAGCAGTACTTC

V: TRBV5-8
D: TRBD2
J: TRBJ2-1
size: -
CDR3: CASRSGGEQFF
DNA: TGTGCCAGCAGATCGGGGGGGGAGCAGTTCTTC

V: TRBV5-1
D: TRBD1
J: TRBJ1-3
size: -
CDR3: CASSDRGRVVSSGNTIYF
DNA: TGCGCCAGCAGTGACAGGGGGCGAGTCGTGTCGTCAGGAAACACCATATATTTT

V: TRBV4-1
D: TRBD2
J: TRBJ2-1
size: -
CDR3: CASSPTNLAGSANEQFF
DNA: TGCGCCAGCAGCCCGACTAATCTAGCGGGATCCGCCAATGAGCAGTTCTTC

V: TRBV30
D: -
J: TRBJ1-1
size: -
CDR3: CAWTPQPHTEAFF
DNA: TGTGCCTGGACTCCCCAACCCCACACTGAAGCTTTCTTT

V: TRBV28
D: -
J: TRBJ2-1
size: -
CDR3: CASSLLPGAHRGLNNEQFF
DNA: TGTGCCAGCAGTTTACTCCCTGGGGCCCACAGAGGCCTCAACAATGAGCAGTTCTTC

V: TRBV28
D: -
J: TRBJ1-1
size: once
CDR3: CASSPGQKTYSEAFF
DNA: TGTGCCAGCAGTCCCGGACAGAAGACGTACTCCGAAGCTTTCTTT

V: TRBV5-1
D: -
J: TRBJ1-4
size: -
CDR3: CASSLAQDGEKLFF
DNA: TGCGCCAGCAGCTTGGCCCAGGACGGTGAAAAACTGTTTTTT

V: TRBV7-9
D: TRBD2
J: TRBJ2-3
size: -
CDR3: CASSPRRLASTDTQYF
DNA: TGTGCCAGCAGCCCCCGGAGACTAGCTAGCACAGATACGCAGTATTTT

V: TRBV7-9
D: -
J: TRBJ1-4
size: -
CDR3: CASRLQGTAEKLFF
DNA: TGTGCCAGCAGGTTACAGGGTACAGCTGAAAAACTGTTTTTT

V: TRBV27
D: -
J: TRBJ2-7
size: -
CDR3: CASRAETRNNEQYF
DNA: TGTGCCAGCAGGGCGGAGACTAGAAACAACGAGCAGTACTTC

V: TRBV28
D: -
J: TRBJ1-1
size: once
CDR3: CASLTGTEAFF
DNA: TGTGCCAGCTTGACGGGGACTGAAGCTTTCTTT

V: TRBV9
D: -
J: TRBJ2-2
size: -
CDR3: CASSGRRQGHSTGELFF
DNA: TGTGCCAGCAGCGGCCGCCGGCAGGGGCATAGCACCGGGGAGCTGTTTTTT

V: TRBV6-7
D: -
J: TRBJ1-1
size: -
CDR3: CASSYSGPMNTEAFF
DNA: TGTGCCAGCAGTTACTCGGGCCCGATGAACACTGAAGCTTTCTTT

V: TRBV2
D: TRBD1
J: TRBJ1-1
size: -
CDR3: CASENRGWNTEAFF
DNA: TGTGCCAGCGAAAACAGGGGCTGGAACACTGAAGCTTTCTTT

V: TRBV2
D: TRBD2
J: TRBJ2-7
size: -
CDR3: CASSEVLAGGGEQYF
DNA: TGTGCCAGCAGTGAGGTGCTAGCGGGAGGTGGCGAGCAGTACTTC

V: TRBV5-1
D: -
J: TRBJ2-2
size: -
CDR3: CASSSGLPNTGELFF
DNA: TGCGCCAGCAGCTCGGGACTCCCGAACACCGGGGAGCTGTTTTTT

V: TRBV2
D: -
J: TRBJ2-1
size: -
CDR3: CASSAPNEQFF
DNA: TGTGCCAGCAGTGCTCCTAATGAGCAGTTCTTC

V: TRBV5-1
D: TRBD2
J: TRBJ2-7
size: -
CDR3: CASSPPGLQLYEQYF
DNA: TGCGCCAGCAGCCCTCCGGGACTACAACTTTACGAGCAGTACTTC

V: TRBV6-4
D: -
J: TRBJ1-1
size: -
CDR3: CASSDLGGQAFF
DNA: TGTGCCAGCAGTGACTTGGGAGGACAAGCTTTCTTT

V: TRBV13
D: -
J: TRBJ1-4
size: -
CDR3: CASSYRRQYEKLFF
DNA: TGTGCCAGCAGCTACAGGCGGCAATATGAAAAACTGTTTTTT

V: TRBV10-2
D: TRBD1
J: TRBJ2-7
size: -
CDR3: CASSERTGAYEQYF
DNA: TGCGCCAGCAGTGAGCGAACAGGGGCCTACGAGCAGTACTTC

V: TRBV7-9
D: TRBD2
J: TRBJ2-7
size: -
CDR3: CASSYPSGGYEQYF
DNA: TGTGCCAGCAGCTACCCTAGCGGGGGCTACGAGCAGTACTTC

V: TRBV6-5
D: -
J: TRBJ1-6
size: -
CDR3: CASRPPTGLGSPLHF
DNA: TGTGCCAGCAGGCCGCCGACAGGTTTAGGATCACCCCTCCACTTT

V: TRBV19
D: TRBD1
J: TRBJ2-2
size: -
CDR3: CASSTSGTGLTGELFF
DNA: TGTGCCAGTAGTACCTCCGGGACAGGGCTCACCGGGGAGCTGTTTTTT

V: TRBV10-3
D: -
J: TRBJ2-1
size: -
CDR3: CAISFSDEQFF
DNA: TGTGCCATCAGTTTTAGCGATGAGCAGTTCTTC

V: TRBV6-5
D: TRBD2
J: TRBJ2-7
size: -
CDR3: CASSRGTSPVYEQYF
DNA: TGTGCCAGCAGCCGAGGGACTAGCCCTGTCTACGAGCAGTACTTC

V: TRBV7-8
D: -
J: TRBJ1-5
size: -
CDR3: CASSPKLGNQPQHF
DNA: TGTGCCAGCAGCCCAAAGTTGGGCAATCAGCCCCAGCATTTT